Listed below are T cell receptor beta chains from one sample, sequenced in a study of T-cell reconstitution after alpha-beta-depleted transplantation in children. TCRdb analysed the PCR reads with MiXCR anew, one entry per CDR3 protein. The sample gives about 460,000 distinct CDR3 sequences, roughly 10% of which show up once; less than 15% is in the top ten. The specimen was PBMCs, mostly from graft donor cells, collected 180 days after TCRalphabeta/CD19-depleted stem cell transplant. Source of these receptors: a female patient between 2 and 10 years old who had a stem cell transplant for aplastic anemia, so the T cells may come from the graft donor. Each CDR3 is given with its conserved first and last residue. The order of the fields is clone size, V gene, D gene, J gene, CDR3 DNA, CDR3 protein. The D gene is left open where the match is weak. Size tells how often a clone was seen (once, few, many) or the class of an expanded clone, and some rows leave it out.

.	TRBV18	TRBD1	TRBJ2-1	TGTGCCAGCTCAAGGGACAGGGCCTACAATGAGCAGTTCTTC	CASSRDRAYNEQFF
.	TRBV5-1	.	TRBJ1-4	TGCGCCAGCAGCTTGACAGGGAGGTATGAAAAACTGTTTTTT	CASSLTGRYEKLFF
many	TRBV28	.	TRBJ2-1	TGTGCCAGCAGTTTTCTCCGAGGGGAGGAGGAGCAGTTCTTC	CASSFLRGEEEQFF
many	TRBV24-1	.	TRBJ1-5	TGTGCCACCAGTGATGGGGCCTCTCTGGGTCCCCAGCATTTT	CATSDGASLGPQHF
few	TRBV20-1	TRBD2	TRBJ2-3	TGCAGTGCTAGAGATCGAAAGGTAGCGGGAGTTTCAGATACGCAGTATTTT	CSARDRKVAGVSDTQYF
few	TRBV7-6	.	TRBJ1-4	TGTGCCAGCAGCTTAAATTTCGGGGGGGGATTCAATGAAAAACTGTTTTTT	CASSLNFGGGFNEKLFF
few	TRBV29-1	TRBD1	TRBJ1-2	TGCAGCGTTGAACGGACAGGGAGAGGCTACACCTTC	CSVERTGRGYTF
few	TRBV14	.	TRBJ2-7	TGTGCCACCACCGACTTGGGGTTGGTCGACGAGCAGTACTTC	CATTDLGLVDEQYF
few	TRBV20-1	TRBD2	TRBJ2-1	TGCAGTGCTCTAGCGGCAACTTCCTACAATGAGCAGTTCTTC	CSALAATSYNEQFF
.	TRBV24-1	TRBD2	TRBJ2-3	TGTGCCACCAGTGATCCCAGGGCGGGGACTAGCGGACATACGCAGTATTTT	CATSDPRAGTSGHTQYF
few	TRBV11-2	.	TRBJ2-5	TGTGCCAGCAGCACCAAGGGGCCCGTGACACTTCAAGAGACCCAGTACTTC	CASSTKGPVTLQETQYF
.	TRBV4-1	.	TRBJ2-4	TGCGCCAGCAGCCAGCCAGGGCTAGCCAAAAACATTCAGTACTTC	CASSQPGLAKNIQYF
.	TRBV4-3	TRBD2	TRBJ2-1	TGCGCCAGCAGCCAAGTCGTAGCGGGAGTTTTCGATGAGCAGTTCTTC	CASSQVVAGVFDEQFF
.	TRBV4-2	.	TRBJ1-1	TGTGCCAGCAGCCAAGAAAGGTTGGACAAAGAAGCTTTCTTT	CASSQERLDKEAFF
.	TRBV15	TRBD2	TRBJ2-1	TGTGCCACCAGATCGCGGGAGGGCCTAGTGGAGGAGCAGTTCTTC	CATRSREGLVEEQFF
few	TRBV19	TRBD1	TRBJ2-2	TGTGCCAGTAGTACGGAAGGGACAGTATCCTCTGGGGAGCTGTTTTTT	CASSTEGTVSSGELFF
many	TRBV27	TRBD1	TRBJ2-2	TGTGCCAGCAGTCCGGACAGGCCGAACACCGGGGAGCTGTTTTTT	CASSPDRPNTGELFF
.	TRBV20-1	TRBD1	TRBJ2-1	TGCAGTGCTAGGGGGTCAGGGGGCAGTTACAATGAGCAGTTCTTC	CSARGSGGSYNEQFF
once	TRBV7-6	.	TRBJ2-1	TGTGCCAGCAGCCAGCCCGCGGCAAGCGGCTCCTACAATGAGCAGTTCTTC	CASSQPAASGSYNEQFF
.	TRBV12-3/TRBV12-4	.	TRBJ1-1	TGTGCCAGCAGCCTAACTTCGAGGGACACTGAAGCTTTCTTT	CASSLTSRDTEAFF
few	TRBV20-1	.	TRBJ2-1	TGCAGTGCTAGAGATCCGTCCCTGTGGTTTGACAATGAGCAGTTCTTC	CSARDPSLWFDNEQFF
few	TRBV10-3	TRBD2	TRBJ2-3	TGTGCCATCAGTGAGAGAGTACTAGCGGGCACCACAGATACGCAGTATTTT	CAISERVLAGTTDTQYF
.	TRBV28	.	TRBJ2-7	TGTGCCAGCAACCTTTCCGGGACCGGGGCCTACGAGCAGTACTTC	CASNLSGTGAYEQYF
few	TRBV29-1	TRBD1	TRBJ1-2	TGCAGCGTAATAAACAGGGGCAGTAACTATGGCTACACCTTC	CSVINRGSNYGYTF
.	TRBV7-2	.	TRBJ1-1	TGTGCCAGCAGCGGACAACAGCGAGGTGAAGCTTTCTTT	CASSGQQRGEAFF
.	TRBV29-1	TRBD1	TRBJ2-7	TGCAGCGTTGGGGGACAGGCCCTCCACGAGCAGTACTTC	CSVGGQALHEQYF
few	TRBV6-5	TRBD2	TRBJ2-2	TGTGCCAGCAGTTACTATGGACTAGCCAACACCGGGGAGCTGTTTTTT	CASSYYGLANTGELFF
.	TRBV5-6	.	TRBJ1-5	TGTGCCAGCAGTCCGGGCCGCAATCATCCCCAGCATTTT	CASSPGRNHPQHF
many	TRBV20-1	.	TRBJ1-1	TGCAGTGTTGGGGATATGACGGGGGAGAACACTGAAGCTTTCTTT	CSVGDMTGENTEAFF
.	TRBV4-3	TRBD2	TRBJ2-5	TGCGCCAGCAGCCAACGGCTAGCGGGAGGATCAGAGACCCAGTACTTC	CASSQRLAGGSETQYF
few	TRBV4-3	.	TRBJ2-1	TGCGCCAGCAGCCAGGACCGGAGATCCTACAATGAGCAGTTCTTC	CASSQDRRSYNEQFF
few	TRBV5-1	.	TRBJ2-1	TGCGCCAGCAGCCTTCCTCAAATAGAACAGTTCTTC	CASSLPQIEQFF
few	TRBV20-1	TRBD2	TRBJ2-1	TGCAGTGCTAGAGTTGAAGGACTAGGATCGGGAAGGGCCTACAATGAGCAGTTCTTC	CSARVEGLGSGRAYNEQFF
few	TRBV7-8	.	TRBJ2-1	TGTGCCAGCAGCTTAGGGACGACTTCCTACAATGAGCAGTTCTTC	CASSLGTTSYNEQFF
.	TRBV28	.	TRBJ1-1	TGTGCCAGCAGGGACAGATCCACTGAAGCTTTCTTT	CASRDRSTEAFF
many	TRBV20-1	.	TRBJ2-1	TGCAGTGCTAGAGATAGACTAGGCTACAATGAGCAGTTCTTC	CSARDRLGYNEQFF
.	TRBV20-1	TRBD1	TRBJ2-7	TGCAGTGCAAGGACAGGGGGCGGCTACGAGCAGTACTTC	CSARTGGGYEQYF
few	TRBV7-2	.	TRBJ1-2	TGTGCCAGCAGCTCTCCGATGGCAGGGATTAACTATGGCTACACCTTC	CASSSPMAGINYGYTF
many	TRBV28	TRBD1	TRBJ2-5	TGTGCCAGCAGCCCGACAGGGTCAGAGACCCAGTACTTC	CASSPTGSETQYF
few	TRBV12-3/TRBV12-4	TRBD2	TRBJ2-7	TGTGCCAGCAGCCGTACTAGCGGGGGGAGCTACGAGCAGTACTTC	CASSRTSGGSYEQYF
once	TRBV18	.	TRBJ2-2	TGTGCCAGCTCACCCTTGACTAGAACCGGGGAGCTGTTTTTT	CASSPLTRTGELFF
many	TRBV7-9	.	TRBJ2-2	TGTGCCCTCAGTCTGGTTGGTGGGAACACCGGGGAGCTGTTTTTT	CALSLVGGNTGELFF
many	TRBV5-1	.	TRBJ2-1	TGCGCCAGCAGCTTGGCGAGCCCCGGTAATGAGCAGTTCTTC	CASSLASPGNEQFF
.	TRBV4-3	TRBD1	TRBJ1-1	TGCGCCAGCAGCAAGTTGGCCGGGACAGGGGAATCTGAAGCTTTCTTT	CASSKLAGTGESEAFF
many	TRBV9	.	TRBJ1-1	TGTGCCAGCAGCGGTTCCGGGAATTCCAAAGGAGCTTTCTTT	CASSGSGNSKGAFF
.	TRBV20-1	.	TRBJ2-5	TGCAGTGCTACATCCTACGTCCTAGTAGAGACCCAGTACTTC	CSATSYVLVETQYF
.	TRBV12-3/TRBV12-4	.	TRBJ2-1	TGTGCCAGCAGTCCCCCAGCGGTTAGCTCCTACAATGAGCAGTTCTTC	CASSPPAVSSYNEQFF
few	TRBV12-3/TRBV12-4	TRBD2	TRBJ2-3	TGTGCCAGCAGTTCCCCTCTAACTAGCGGGAGCACAGATACGCAGTATTTT	CASSSPLTSGSTDTQYF
few	TRBV24-1	.	TRBJ2-5	TGTGCCACCAGTGAGACACCCCCCAAGATGGCCCAGTACTTC	CATSETPPKMAQYF
few	TRBV18	.	TRBJ2-3	TGTGCCAGCTCACCGCAGGGGCCGCTGGATACGCAGTATTTT	CASSPQGPLDTQYF
few	TRBV6-1	.	TRBJ2-1	TGTGCCAGCAGTGTAGGTCGGCTCTCCTACAATGAGCAGTTCTTC	CASSVGRLSYNEQFF
.	TRBV6-5	.	TRBJ2-3	TGTGCCAGCAGTTATTCCGGACCTTCGGATACGCAGTATTTT	CASSYSGPSDTQYF